These 7 T cell receptor beta chains share one sample of origin, sequenced in a study of T-cell memory formation after mild COVID-19. MiXCR, applied by TCRdb to the 5' RACE reads, yields one record per CDR3 protein. The table records 450,000 to 650,000 distinct CDR3 sequences, roughly 22% of them present only once. Material: PBMCs or a T cell subset sorted from them (not recorded which). All receptors come from an adult woman who had mild COVID-19 (a few samples of this study predate the infection). Cell type and time point are not known.

The J gene is TRBJ2-2, the V gene TRBV6-4; D assignment may be TRBD1 or TRBD2 (5 bases each). CDR3 length equals 15 residues. Trimming stripped 9 bases from V and 5 bases from J, with 19 bases between. Germline V gene lookup returns CDR1 MRHNA and CDR2 SNTAGT. Written as DNA, the CDR3 is TGTGCCAGTTCCCCGGGACCTCATACGACCGGGGAGCTGTTTTTT. Amino acid sequence: CASSPGPHTTGELFF.

This clonotype was picked up a small number of times. The chain carries TRBV9 and TRBJ2-5; 7 nucleotides align to TRBD1. J lost 0 bases, V lost 4 bases, and 3 bases had no gene match. CDR1 and CDR2 (germline): SGDLS, YYNGEE. The CDR3 is made up of 14 amino acids. The CDR3 protein is CASSRQGYQETQYF. CDR3 coding DNA: TGTGCCAGCAGCAGACAGGGATACCAAGAGACCCAGTACTTC.

The chain uses TRBV12-3 or TRBV12-4 and TRBJ2-2; D is unclear. The germline V and J ends were trimmed by 4 bases and 4 bases, with 10 bases remaining between them. The CDR3 is 14 amino acids. CDR3 nucleotide sequence: TGTGCCAGCAGTTCTGATAGTGCCACCGGGGAGCTGTTTTTT. Its protein product is CASSSDSATGELFF.

This clonotype was seen only a few times. V and J are TRBV3-1 and TRBJ2-3; TRBD2 is a possible D gene (5 bases). Germline CDR1 LGHDT, CDR2 YNNKEL (reference sequence). The CDR3 covers 16 residues. Trimming pared 2 bases from V and 2 bases from J, leaving 14 bases between. In nucleotides, the CDR3 is TGTGCCAGCAGCCAAAACCGGGATTCACCCACAGATACGCAGTATTTT. It encodes CASSQNRDSPTDTQYF.

The chain carries TRBV7-8 and TRBJ1-1; the match to TRBD1 covers 9 bases. Germline V gene data show CDR1 as SGHVS and CDR2 as FQNEAQ. This CDR3 has 15 amino acids. The V segment lost 2 bases and the J segment 5 bases; nucleotides outside the gene matches: 6. CDR3 amino acids: CASSLYLGQGTEAFF. The CDR3 nucleotides read TGTGCCAGCAGCTTATACCTCGGACAGGGGACTGAAGCTTTCTTT.

The DNA of the CDR3 is TGTGCCAGCAGCCTGGGGGATACAGCTGGAAACACCATATATTTT. Amino acid sequence: CASSLGDTAGNTIYF. This sequence joins TRBV3-1 and TRBJ1-3; a weak D match, TRBD1 (5 bases). Deletions cut 4 bases from V and 2 bases from J, with 12 bases between. This CDR3 has 15 residues. Germline V CDR1 and CDR2: LGHDT, YNNKEL (reference sequence).

The chain links TRBV7-3 to TRBJ1-2, with D possibly being TRBD1 (6 bases). Trimming pared 0 bases from V and 6 bases from J, leaving 11 bases between. The CDR3 covers 14 residues. Germline V lookup: CDR1 SGHTA, CDR2 FQGTGA. The CDR3 is CASSLTQQGHGYTF. In DNA form, the CDR3 reads TGTGCCAGCAGCTTAACCCAGCAGGGGCATGGCTACACCTTC.